This T cell receptor beta chain stems from a study of blood T cell repertoires in COVID-19. Turning to the study itself: Sources were T cells, B-cell-depleted T cells, or PBMCs; the material itself was cDNA or gDNA.

Source study methods: Amplifying reference gene primers gave estimates of nucleated cell counts. Clones were sequenced by immunoSEQ multiplex PCR, and TCRdb holds only the in-frame ones, with some missing. V and J calls and clone size are given by that table; D and trimming were obtained from the DNA. The sample has about 440,000 clones, roughly 88% seen once. Only one count was recorded for this clone. Specimen: peripheral blood. The source of this sequence is a woman between 50 and 59 years old with COVID-19, enrolled during active disease.

CDR3 DNA: TGTGCCAGCAGTGAGGACAGGGGAGTAAATCAGCCCCAGCATTTT. Residues: CASSEDRGVNQPQHF. V usage is TRBV6-1 and J usage is TRBJ1-5; TRBD1 matches 9 bases. CDR3 length equals 15 residues. Per the germline V gene, CDR1 is MNHNS and CDR2 is SASEGT. V lost 3 bases to trimming and J lost 4 bases; unmatched junction nucleotides: 4.